The following is a T cell receptor beta chain sequence with its context. This sample was included in a study of CD8 T cells in ankylosing spondylitis. TCRdb processed the 5' RACE reads anew with MiXCR; each CDR3 protein has one entry. The data show 110,000 to 150,000 distinct CDR3 sequences, 6.5% to 8.5% seen once. The CDR3 consists of 15 residues. V shed 0 bases and J 7 bases; nucleotides not matched to a gene: 6. CDR1 is SGDLS, CDR2 YYNGEE, per germline. The chain links TRBV9 to TRBJ2-1, with 8 bases identical to TRBD2. This clonotype originated in a male donor with ankylosing spondylitis. Sequencing was performed on synovial fluid, either unsorted or a sorted T cell fraction (not recorded which). The CDR3 DNA sequence: TGTGCCAGCAGCGTAGCCGGGGGGGCAGGGAATGAGCAGTTCTTC. This sequence encodes CASSVAGGAGNEQFF.